This T cell receptor beta chain was found in a study of CD8 T cells in ankylosing spondylitis. Findings and limits, study-wide: A number of the motif variants had already been described in reactive arthritis synovial fluid and blood. The authors reported significant enrichment of disease-linked clones in matched ankylosing spondylitis synovial fluid.

CDR1 and CDR2 from the germline V gene are SGDLS and YYNGEE. Unmatched junction bases numbered 9, after V lost 4 bases and J lost 8 bases. The CDR3 runs to 14 residues. MiXCR was run by TCRdb on the 5' RACE reads, yielding one entry per CDR3 protein. The sample records about 42,000 distinct CDR3 sequences, 4% being singletons. The table lists this clonotype with many counts. Its matching antigen is unknown. The chain uses TRBV9 and TRBJ2-1; 7 bases map to TRBD1. This TCR was recovered from a female donor with ankylosing spondylitis or in good health (not recorded which). The sequencing sample was made of blood, either unsorted or a sorted T cell fraction (not recorded which). CDR3 in amino acids: CASSKLTGTDEQFF. CDR3 DNA sequence: TGTGCCAGCAGCAAATTGACAGGGACCGATGAGCAGTTCTTC.